This T cell receptor (beta chain) was captured in a study of response to subunit inactivated influenza vaccine. Findings of the study overall: Authors proposed each seasonal influenza vaccination draws in few new T cells.

After removal of 2 bases from V and 5 bases from J, the junction contained 7 bases not matched to a gene. Germline V lookup: CDR1 MDHEN, CDR2 SYDVKM. The length of the CDR3 is 17 residues. TCRdb re-derived calls from the RT-PCR reads in MiXCR, one entry per CDR3 protein. The profile covers about 180,000 distinct CDR3 sequences, with roughly 10% appearing a single time and 35% to 40% taken by the ten largest. Details on this clonotype: The antigen is undetermined.

The chain links TRBV28 to TRBJ2-3; 13 positions match TRBD2. The sample was CD8+ T cells sorted from PBMCs, taken around 25 months after vaccination. This receptor was taken from a man aged 45-69 years who received an inactivated influenza vaccine. Here the CDR3 reads CASSLTRTSGSVDTQYF. CDR3 nucleotides: TGTGCCAGCAGTTTAACCCGGACTAGCGGGAGTGTAGATACGCAGTATTTT.